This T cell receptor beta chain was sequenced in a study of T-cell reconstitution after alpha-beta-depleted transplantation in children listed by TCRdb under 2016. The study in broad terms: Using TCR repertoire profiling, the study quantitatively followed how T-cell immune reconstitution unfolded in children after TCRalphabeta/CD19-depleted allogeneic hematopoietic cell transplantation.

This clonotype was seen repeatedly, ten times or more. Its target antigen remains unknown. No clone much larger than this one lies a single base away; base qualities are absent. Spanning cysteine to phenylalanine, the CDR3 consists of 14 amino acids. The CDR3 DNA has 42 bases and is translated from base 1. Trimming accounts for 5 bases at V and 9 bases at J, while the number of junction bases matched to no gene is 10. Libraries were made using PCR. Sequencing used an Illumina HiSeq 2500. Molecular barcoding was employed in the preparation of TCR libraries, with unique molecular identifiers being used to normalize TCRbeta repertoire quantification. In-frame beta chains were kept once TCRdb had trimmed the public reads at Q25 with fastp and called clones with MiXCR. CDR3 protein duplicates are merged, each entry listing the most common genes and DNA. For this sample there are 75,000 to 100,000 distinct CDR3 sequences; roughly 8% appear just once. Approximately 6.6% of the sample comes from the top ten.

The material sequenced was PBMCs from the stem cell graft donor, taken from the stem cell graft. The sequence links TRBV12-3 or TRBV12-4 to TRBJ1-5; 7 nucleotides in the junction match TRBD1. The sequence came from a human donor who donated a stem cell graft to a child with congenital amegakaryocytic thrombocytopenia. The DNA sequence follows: TGTGCCAGCAGTACCGGGACAGCTCTTCGGCCCCAGCATTTT. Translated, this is CASSTGTALRPQHF.